This entry lists 6 T cell receptor beta chains sequenced from one sample in a study of T-cell reconstitution after alpha-beta-depleted transplantation in children. The authors prepared the TCRbeta library with unique molecular identifiers. TCRdb re-analysed the PCR reads in MiXCR, keeping a single row per CDR3 protein. The repertoire has roughly 240,000 distinct CDR3 sequences, around 7.8% of them found once; the top ten carry under 8%. This material consisted of PBMCs, mostly from graft donor cells, taken 180 days after TCRalphabeta/CD19-depleted stem cell transplant. Receptors originate from a male patient aged 10 to 17 who had a stem cell transplant for acute lymphoblastic leukemia, so the T cells may come from the graft donor.

This clonotype was seen many times. The chain has TRBV6-2 or TRBV6-3 and TRBJ2-1, with D maybe TRBD2 (6 bases). The CDR3 consists of 16 residues. CDR1 is MNHEY, CDR2 SVGEGT, per germline. Trimming shortened V by 5 bases and J by 0 bases, and 14 bases separated the two germline ends. Written as DNA, the CDR3 is TGTGCCAGCAGTGGGATTTTGCGGGGCTCCTACAATGAGCAGTTCTTC. Its protein is CASSGILRGSYNEQFF.

This clonotype occurred many times. The chain is built from TRBV19 and TRBJ2-3; no firm D call. V lost 2 bases and J lost 11, with 8 bases in between. The germline V gene encodes CDR1 LNHDA and CDR2 SQIVND (reference sequence). There are 11 residues in the CDR3. CDR3 coding DNA: TGTGCCAGTAGTATAATGGAGAAGCAGTATTTT. Translating gives CASSIMEKQYF.

This clonotype was counted ten times or more. V and J are TRBV10-1 and TRBJ2-2; D is unresolved. The CDR3 length is 15 residues. The germline V gene encodes CDR1 WNHNN and CDR2 SYGVQD (reference sequence). V was cut by 1 base and J by 3 bases, with 9 bases left in between. The CDR3 protein is CASSEYQQDTGELFF. The CDR3 nucleotides read TGCGCCAGCAGTGAGTATCAGCAAGACACCGGGGAGCTGTTTTTT.

This clonotype was counted at least ten times. The chain has TRBV7-9 and TRBJ2-2; D call uncertain. Trimming pared 1 base from V and 3 bases from J, leaving 9 bases between. The CDR3 contains 15 residues. Germline CDR1 reads SEHNR; CDR2 reads FQNEAQ (reference sequence). The DNA of the CDR3 is TGTGCCAGCAGCTTAGGACGGACCCACACCGGGGAGCTGTTTTTT. This translates into CASSLGRTHTGELFF.

This clonotype was picked up many times. A read error may account for a junction end that differs from germline. V usage is TRBV5-8 and J usage is TRBJ1-5; D may be TRBD1 (5 bases). Germline-derived CDR1 and CDR2 are SGHTS and YDEGEE. There are 13 residues in the CDR3. The CDR3 DNA reads as TGTCCCAGCAGGTTCGAGGGGTATCAGCCCCAGCATTTT. This encodes CPSRFEGYQPQHF.

This clonotype was seen at least ten times. The rearrangement joins TRBV15 to TRBJ2-5; possibly TRBD1 for D (5 bases). V was clipped by 7 bases and J by 2 bases, with 8 bases between them. CDR3 size: 12 residues. The germline CDR1 and CDR2 sequences are LNHNV and YYDKDF (reference sequence). Here the CDR3 DNA reads TGTGCCACCACGAAGGGGCAAGAGACCCAGTACTTC. Translation: CATTKGQETQYF.